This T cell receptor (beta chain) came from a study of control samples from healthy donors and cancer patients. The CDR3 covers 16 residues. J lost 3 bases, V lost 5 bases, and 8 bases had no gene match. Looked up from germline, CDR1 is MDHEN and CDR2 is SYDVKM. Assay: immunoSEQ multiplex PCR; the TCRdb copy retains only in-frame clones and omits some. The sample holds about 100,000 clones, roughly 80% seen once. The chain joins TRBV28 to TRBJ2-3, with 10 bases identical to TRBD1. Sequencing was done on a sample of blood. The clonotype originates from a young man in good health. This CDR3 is CASSPPGTGATDTQYF. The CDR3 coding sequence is TGTGCCAGCAGTCCCCCCGGGACAGGGGCTACAGATACGCAGTATTTT.